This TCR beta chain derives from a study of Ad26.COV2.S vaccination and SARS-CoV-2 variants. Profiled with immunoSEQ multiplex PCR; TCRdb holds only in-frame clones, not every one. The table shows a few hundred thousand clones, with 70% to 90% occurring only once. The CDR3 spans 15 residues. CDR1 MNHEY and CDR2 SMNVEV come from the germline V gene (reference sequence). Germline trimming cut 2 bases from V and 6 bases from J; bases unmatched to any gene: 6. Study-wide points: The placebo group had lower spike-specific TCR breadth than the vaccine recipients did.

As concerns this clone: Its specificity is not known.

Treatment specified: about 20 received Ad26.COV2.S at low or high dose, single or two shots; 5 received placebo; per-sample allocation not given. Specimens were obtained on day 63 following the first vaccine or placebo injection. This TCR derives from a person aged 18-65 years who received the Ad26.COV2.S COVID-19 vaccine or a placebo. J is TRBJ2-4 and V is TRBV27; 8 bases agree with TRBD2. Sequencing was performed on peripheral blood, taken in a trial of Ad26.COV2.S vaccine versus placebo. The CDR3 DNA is TGTGCCAGCAGTTTAGTGAGCGGGGGTAGAAACATTCAGTACTTC. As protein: CASSLVSGGRNIQYF.